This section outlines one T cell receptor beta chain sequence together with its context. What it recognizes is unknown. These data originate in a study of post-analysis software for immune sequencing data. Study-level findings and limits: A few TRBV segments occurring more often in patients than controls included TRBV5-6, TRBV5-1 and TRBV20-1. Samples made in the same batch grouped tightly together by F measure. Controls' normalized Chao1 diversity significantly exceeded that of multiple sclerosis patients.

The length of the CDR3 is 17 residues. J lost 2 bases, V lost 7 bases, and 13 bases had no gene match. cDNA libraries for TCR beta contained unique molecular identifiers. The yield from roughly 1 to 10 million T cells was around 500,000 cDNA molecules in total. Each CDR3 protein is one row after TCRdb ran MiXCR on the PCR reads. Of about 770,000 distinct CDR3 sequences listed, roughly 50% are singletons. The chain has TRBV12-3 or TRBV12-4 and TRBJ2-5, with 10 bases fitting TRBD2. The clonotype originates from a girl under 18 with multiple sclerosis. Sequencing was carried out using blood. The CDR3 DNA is TGTGCCAGCAACTTTGGGACTAGCGACTCTTCTCAAGAGACCCAGTACTTC. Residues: CASNFGTSDSSQETQYF.